The rows below give T cell receptor beta chains drawn from one sample of a study of blood T cell repertoires in COVID-19. The assay was immunoSEQ multiplex PCR, and TCRdb's table has in-frame clones only and misses some. Of roughly 190,000 clones in the sample, about 80% were seen once. The specimen sequenced was peripheral blood. The receptor source for this set is a man younger than 45 with active or convalescent COVID-19. CDR3s include the opening cysteine and the closing phenylalanine or tryptophan. D genes are given only for firm matches. Not every row has a clone size; where given, it reads once, few, many or a size class.

J: TRBJ1-2
size: .
D: .
V: TRBV19
CDR3: CASNTGSASGYGYTF
DNA: TGTGCCAGCAATACAGGGAGCGCCTCCGGCTATGGCTACACCTTC

J: TRBJ2-4
size: once
D: .
V: TRBV5-6
CDR3: CASSQEGQFLAKNIQYF
DNA: TGTGCCAGCAGCCAGGAGGGGCAGTTCTTAGCCAAAAACATTCAGTACTTC

J: TRBJ1-4
size: .
D: .
V: TRBV3-1/TRBV3-2
CDR3: CASSRRMDATNEKLFF
DNA: TGTGCCAGCAGCCGGCGGATGGATGCAACTAATGAAAAACTGTTTTTT

J: TRBJ1-4
size: .
D: TRBD1
V: TRBV10-2
CDR3: CASSTPRQGSEKLFF
DNA: TGCGCCAGCAGTACGCCGCGACAGGGTAGCGAAAAACTGTTTTTT

J: TRBJ1-4
size: .
D: TRBD1
V: TRBV28
CDR3: CASSTPGGGEKLFF
DNA: TGTGCCAGCAGTACCCCAGGGGGCGGTGAAAAACTGTTTTTT

J: TRBJ1-2
size: .
D: .
V: TRBV5-4
CDR3: CASSLKGQNYGYTF
DNA: TGTGCCAGCAGCTTGAAGGGGCAGAACTATGGCTACACCTTC

J: TRBJ2-4
size: .
D: .
V: TRBV6-2/TRBV6-3
CDR3: CASSLLGLTIAKNIQYF
DNA: TGTGCCAGCAGTTTACTAGGGCTTACGATAGCCAAAAACATTCAGTACTTC

J: TRBJ2-2
size: .
D: TRBD2
V: TRBV5-4
CDR3: CASSLAGGNTGELFF
DNA: TGTGCCAGCAGCTTAGCGGGAGGCAACACCGGGGAGCTGTTTTTT

J: TRBJ1-2
size: few
D: .
V: TRBV27
CDR3: CASSLSRAGYGYTF
DNA: TGTGCCAGCAGTTTAAGCAGGGCCGGCTATGGCTACACCTTC

J: TRBJ1-2
size: .
D: TRBD1
V: TRBV3-1/TRBV3-2
CDR3: CASSLQGSNYGYTF
DNA: TGTGCCAGCAGCCTACAGGGGTCGAACTATGGCTACACCTTC

J: TRBJ2-5
size: .
D: TRBD2
V: TRBV24-1
CDR3: CATSELAGAGETQYF
DNA: TGTGCCACCAGTGAGTTAGCGGGAGCAGGAGAGACCCAGTACTTC

J: TRBJ2-1
size: .
D: .
V: TRBV5-6
CDR3: CASSYTGSSYNEQFF
DNA: TGTGCCAGCAGCTATACGGGGAGCTCCTACAATGAGCAGTTCTTC

J: TRBJ1-1
size: .
D: .
V: TRBV19
CDR3: CASSILFVRAGLNTEAFF
DNA: TGTGCCAGTAGTATCTTGTTCGTTAGGGCAGGGCTGAACACTGAAGCTTTCTTT